The text below deals with one T cell receptor beta chain. There is no known antigen for this receptor. No qualities accompany the bases; no much larger clone lies one base away. The library was built for alpha chains, so this beta chain is an off-target read and its size means little. The library relied on 5' RACE. The instrument was a NextSeq 500. The TCR library protocol attached a unique molecular identifier to each TCR cDNA molecule to allow correction of PCR and sequencing errors. Per the original workflow: TCR identification, UMI-based error correction and CDR3 extraction were all carried out with Decombinator tools. TCRs above a frequency of 2 per 1,000, corresponding to the top 1% of the tumor frequency distribution, were defined as expanded. Renyi diversity was calculated using the R vegan package after each repertoire was subsampled 100 times to 5,000 TCRs. CDR3 similarity networks were built from amino acid triplet string-kernel similarity, with CDR3s being connected when pairwise similarity was above 0.82. TCRdb itself trimmed the public reads at Q25 with fastp, ran MiXCR and retained productive beta chains. Entries that share a CDR3 protein sequence are merged under the most common genes and DNA. None of the V and J calls come from the authors' own analysis; TCRdb made them. The sample profile shows some 16,000 distinct CDR3 sequences; 3.6% of them were found once. Approximately 9.9% of the sample is in the top ten clones.

The sample belongs to a study of spatial heterogeneity in lung cancer (dated by TCRdb to 2018 to 2020). About the study as a whole: Beta-chain transcripts were consistently detected in greater numbers than alpha-chain transcripts, which likely reflected higher beta-chain transcript abundance. At surgery, both alpha and beta chains were TCR-sequenced in under 250 tumor regions, approximately 64 matched nontumor lung samples and around 50 PBMC samples. The study linked features of the TCR repertoire to counts of nonsynonymous mutations, which were determined by whole-exome sequencing of tumor tissue. In the raw uncorrected reads, each unique combination of TCR and UMI appeared more than ten times on average. In non-small cell lung cancer, the study made a quantitative comparison of TCR alpha and beta repertoires among multiple tumor regions, matched nontumor lung and blood. General study outcomes and caveats: Additional single-cell paired TCR alpha and beta sequencing was considered necessary to confirm, at a functional level, the hypothesis that regional TCRs recognize regional mutations.

V is clipped by 4 bases and J by 4 bases, and the sequence between their germline boundaries is 14 bases long. There are 15 amino acids in the CDR3, from cysteine to phenylalanine inclusive. Only the CDR3 DNA stays, 45 bases, in frame from base 1. CDR1 SNHLY and CDR2 FYNNEI are derived from the germline V gene. The time point label on this specimen signifies: sample taken at primary tumor resection. The donors were 60 to 80 patients from the lung TRACERx cohort who had early-stage, untreated non-small cell lung cancer. Whole RNA extracted from tumor and nontumor lung tissue, or from cryopreserved PBMC samples, was used for TCR sequencing without cell sorting. Only patients with enough RNA available from two or more tumor regions were chosen for TCR sequencing. Tumor and adjacent nontumor lung specimens were reviewed by a lung pathologist before selection.

The sequenced sample was normal lung tissue next to the tumor, obtained at surgery. The TCR comes from a male donor with early-stage non-small cell lung cancer. The V gene is TRBV2 and the J gene is TRBJ2-4; the D region possibly corresponds to TRBD2 (6 bases align). Read as DNA, the sequence is TGTGCCAGCAGTGTGACGGGGGTCGGAAAAAACATTCAGTACTTC. Its protein product is CASSVTGVGKNIQYF. With the portions outside the CDR3 filled from the reference TRBV2 and TRBJ2-4 genes, the complete variable region becomes EPEVTQTPSHQVTQMGQEVILRCVPISNHLYFYWYRQILGQKVEFLVSFYNNEISEKSEIFDDQFSVERPDGSNFTLKIRSTKLEDSAMYFCASSVTGVGKNIQYFGAGTRLSVL.